The rows below give T cell receptor beta chains drawn from one sample of a study of Ad26.COV2.S vaccination and SARS-CoV-2 variants. Produced via immunoSEQ multiplex PCR; TCRdb's table is partial and in-frame only. The repertoire holds roughly 320,000 clones, around 84% seen once, with 1.5% to 2.5% in the top ten. The sample consisted of peripheral blood, taken in a trial of Ad26.COV2.S vaccine versus placebo. These receptor sequences come from a person between 18 and 59 years old who received the Ad26.COV2.S COVID-19 vaccine or a placebo. Both conserved end residues are part of each CDR3. A D gene is named only where the DNA matches it firmly. Some rows have no size entry. The others give once, few or many, or a class for an expanded clone.

>TRBJ1-5|NA|NA|TRBV18
TGTGCCAGCTCACCGTCCGTGCCAGGGAGCAATCAGCCCCAGCATTTT
CASSPSVPGSNQPQHF
>TRBJ1-4|NA|NA|TRBV5-5
TGTGCCAGCAGCCTTGGGACAAAAGGGGGAAAACTGTTTTTT
CASSLGTKGGKLFF
>TRBJ2-2|NA|NA|TRBV7-3
TGTGCCAGCAGCGGAAAGAACACCGGGGAGCTGTTTTTT
CASSGKNTGELFF
>TRBJ1-2|NA|NA|TRBV6-5
TGTGCCAGCAGTTTTGAACCATTGAACTATGGCTACACCTTC
CASSFEPLNYGYTF
>TRBJ2-6|NA|NA|TRBV15
TGTGCCACCAGCAGAGGGGCCGACGGGGCCAACGTCCTGACTTTC
CATSRGADGANVLTF
>TRBJ1-2|NA|NA|TRBV19
TGTGCCAGTAGCACCCCCCCAATATATGGCTACACCTTC
CASSTPPIYGYTF
>TRBJ1-5|NA|NA|TRBV6-2/TRBV6-3
TGTGCCAGCAGTTACTCGTCGTCGGGAATAGGCCAGCCCCAGCATTTT
CASSYSSSGIGQPQHF
>TRBJ1-1|few|NA|TRBV18
TGTGCCAGCTCACCAAGCGGACAAGAAGCTTTCTTT
CASSPSGQEAFF
>TRBJ2-2|NA|TRBD2|TRBV4-2
TGTGCCAGCAGCCAAGTAGCGGGGGGGCCTGCCGGGGAGCTGTTTTTT
CASSQVAGGPAGELFF
>TRBJ1-3|NA|NA|TRBV9
TGTGCCAGCAGCGTAGACCAACCAGGGGCTGGAAACACCATATATTTT
CASSVDQPGAGNTIYF
>TRBJ2-5|NA|NA|TRBV5-1
TGCGCCAGCAGCTCAACGCTCACAGGGATAGAGACCCAGTACTTC
CASSSTLTGIETQYF
>TRBJ1-1|NA|NA|TRBV4-3
TGCGCCAGCAGCCAAGAGAGGCTTAATGAAGCTTTCTTT
CASSQERLNEAFF
>TRBJ1-1|NA|NA|TRBV3-1/TRBV3-2
TGTGCCAGCAGCCCCATCGGGGGGAACACTGAAGCTTTCTTT
CASSPIGGNTEAFF
>TRBJ2-7|NA|NA|TRBV7-8
TGTGCCAGCAGCCCCCCCCCGGAGTACGAGCAGTACTTC
CASSPPPEYEQYF
>TRBJ1-2|once|NA|TRBV5-6
TGTGCCAGCAGCTTGTACGGGGCTGGCTACACCTTC
CASSLYGAGYTF
>TRBJ1-1|NA|NA|TRBV27
TGTGCCAGCAGTTTATACGGCGTGAACACTGAAGCTTTCTTT
CASSLYGVNTEAFF
>TRBJ2-2|NA|TRBD2|TRBV7-9
TGTGCCGGACTCAGTACTAGCGGGGGCACCGGGGAGCTGTTTTTT
CAGLSTSGGTGELFF
>TRBJ1-1|NA|NA|TRBV30
TGTGCCTGGAGGTGGGGGAACACTGAAGCTTTCTTT
CAWRWGNTEAFF
>TRBJ2-5|NA|TRBD2|TRBV7-9
TGTGCCAGCAGCTTAACGGGGGGGCCAGAGGAGACCCAGTACTTC
CASSLTGGPEETQYF
>TRBJ2-1|NA|TRBD1|TRBV5-1
TGCGCCAGCAGCTTTGGGACAGGTTTTTACAATGAGCAGTTCTTC
CASSFGTGFYNEQFF
>TRBJ2-5|NA|NA|TRBV11-2
TGTGCCAGCAGCTTAGGGGGGCCAGGGGAGAGGGGAGAGACCCAGTACTTC
CASSLGGPGERGETQYF
>TRBJ2-1|NA|TRBD1|TRBV7-8
TGTGCCAGCAGCCTTGCGACAGGGATTGCAAATGAGCAGTTCTTC
CASSLATGIANEQFF
>TRBJ2-3|NA|NA|TRBV14
TGTGCCAGCACTGGTTATCGTGGCGATACGCAGTATTTT
CASTGYRGDTQYF
>TRBJ1-1|NA|NA|TRBV7-9
TGTGCCAGCAGCGCCAGACCGACGGTGAACACTGAAGCTTTCTTT
CASSARPTVNTEAFF
>TRBJ2-5|NA|NA|TRBV5-1
TGCGCCAGCAGCTTAACACACCAAGAGACCCAGTACTTC
CASSLTHQETQYF
>TRBJ1-1|NA|NA|TRBV25-1
TGTGCCAGCAGTGAAGGTCATGGGAACACTGAAGCTTTCTTT
CASSEGHGNTEAFF
>TRBJ2-1|NA|TRBD1|TRBV7-2
TGTGCCAGCAAACGATGGGGACAGACAGACAATGAGCAGTTCTTC
CASKRWGQTDNEQFF
>TRBJ2-4|few|NA|TRBV9
TGTGCCAGCAGCGCCCGCGGCAGCTTATCAGGAGATCTAGCCAAAAACATTCAGTACTTC
CASSARGSLSGDLAKNIQYF
>TRBJ2-5|NA|NA|TRBV2
TGTGCCAGCAGTCCACCAACCGGTTTCCAGGAGACCCAGTACTTC
CASSPPTGFQETQYF
>TRBJ2-7|NA|NA|TRBV7-9
TGTGCCAGCAGCTTTATGAAGGAGCAGTACTTC
CASSFMKEQYF
>TRBJ1-1|NA|TRBD1|TRBV7-2
TGTGCCAGCAGCTCAACCCAGGGGGCCAGGGAAACTGAAGCTTTCTTT
CASSSTQGARETEAFF
>TRBJ1-4|NA|NA|TRBV25-1
TGTGCCAGCAGTAAACCTACTACAGGGTTGGTTAATGAAAAACTGTTTTTT
CASSKPTTGLVNEKLFF
>TRBJ1-2|few|NA|TRBV3-1/TRBV3-2
TGTGCCAGCAGCCAAGATATGTTCAGCCCTAACTATGGCTACACCTTC
CASSQDMFSPNYGYTF
>TRBJ1-2|once|TRBD1|TRBV27
TGTGCCAGCAGTTTAACGGGACAGGGGAATAACTATGGCTACACCTTC
CASSLTGQGNNYGYTF
>TRBJ1-3|NA|NA|TRBV5-1
TGCGCCAGCAGCGTCGGGGGCACGACAAGCTCTGGAAACACCATATATTTT
CASSVGGTTSSGNTIYF
>TRBJ2-7|NA|TRBD2|TRBV4-3
TGCGCCAGCAGCACACGACTAGCGGGGAACTACGAGCAGTACTTC
CASSTRLAGNYEQYF
>TRBJ2-7|NA|NA|TRBV19
TGTGCCAGTAGTATAGACTTTACATTAGGGGGTCGAGTCTACGAGCAGTACTTC
CASSIDFTLGGRVYEQYF
>TRBJ1-2|NA|NA|TRBV6-6
TGTGCCAGCAGCCCTCGGGAGGGCGTAGGGAACTATGGCTACACCTTC
CASSPREGVGNYGYTF
>TRBJ2-3|many|TRBD2|TRBV7-2
TGTGCCAGCACCAAGCGGGGGGCAGATACGCAGTATTTT
CASTKRGADTQYF
>TRBJ1-1|NA|TRBD1|TRBV5-1
TGCGCCAGCAGCTTATCGGACAGGCCGAACACTGAAGCTTTCTTT
CASSLSDRPNTEAFF
>TRBJ2-1|few|TRBD1|TRBV5-4
TGTGCCAGCAGCTTGGAGGGACAGGGGGTCAATGAGCAGTTCTTC
CASSLEGQGVNEQFF
>TRBJ1-5|NA|NA|TRBV18
TGTGCCTCCCACAGGGATAGCAATCAGCCCCAGCATTTT
CASHRDSNQPQHF
>TRBJ2-7|NA|NA|TRBV5-4
TGTGCCAGCAGCTTGGAGGGTGGACGGTCCTACGAGCAGTACTTC
CASSLEGGRSYEQYF
>TRBJ1-2|NA|TRBD1|TRBV4-1
TGCGCCAGCAGCCAACCAGGACAGGGAAACTATGGCTACACCTTC
CASSQPGQGNYGYTF
>TRBJ2-4|NA|NA|TRBV6-5
TGTGCCAGCAGAGAGGACAGTCACGCTATCAACATTCAGTACTTC
CASREDSHAINIQYF
>TRBJ2-5|once|TRBD2|TRBV18
TGTGCCAGCTCCACTAGCGGGATCCAAGAGACCCAGTACTTC
CASSTSGIQETQYF
>TRBJ1-6|NA|NA|TRBV19
TGTGCCAGTAGTGCGAAAGGGGGTTCACCCCTCCACTTT
CASSAKGGSPLHF
>TRBJ1-1|NA|NA|TRBV4-2
TGTGCCAGCAGCCAAGATGGAGGAGGGAGGACTGAAGCTTTCTTT
CASSQDGGGRTEAFF
>TRBJ1-3|NA|NA|TRBV15
TGTGCCACCAGCGATTCAGGGCAGGGTGGAAACACCATATATTTT
CATSDSGQGGNTIYF
>TRBJ1-2|NA|NA|TRBV18
TGTGCCAGCTCTCTAACCGGGACTCAAAGGCCCTATGGCTACACCTTC
CASSLTGTQRPYGYTF
>TRBJ2-2|NA|TRBD2|TRBV5-1
TGCGCCAGCAGCTTTAGGGGAGGGAGTGCCGGGGAGCTGTTTTTT
CASSFRGGSAGELFF
>TRBJ2-1|NA|NA|TRBV6-2/TRBV6-3
TGTGCCAGCAGTTACGGGGGTGGGGGCTACAATGAGCAGTTCTTC
CASSYGGGGYNEQFF
>TRBJ1-5|few|NA|TRBV13
TGTGCCAGCAGCTTAGGGCCAGGTAATCAGCCCCAGCATTTT
CASSLGPGNQPQHF
>TRBJ2-2|few|NA|TRBV7-9
TGTGCCAGCAGGTACATGGGGGACACCGGGGAGCTGTTTTTT
CASRYMGDTGELFF
>TRBJ1-6|NA|NA|TRBV21-1
TGTGCCAGCAGCTCTAGCCCAAACAGGTTCTCCTATAATTCACCCCTCCACTTT
CASSSSPNRFSYNSPLHF
>TRBJ1-3|NA|NA|TRBV6-6
TGTGCCAGCAGTTACATCGCCTCAGCTGGAAACACCATATATTTT
CASSYIASAGNTIYF